These 18 T cell receptor beta chains share one sample of origin, sequenced in a study of blood T cell repertoires in COVID-19. The table came from immunoSEQ multiplex PCR; TCRdb's copy has only in-frame clones and leaves some out. The sample lists around 95,000 clones; 90% were seen once. Sequenced sample: peripheral blood. The receptor set was obtained from a man aged 45-60 years with acute or convalescent COVID-19.

V gene TRBV18 combines with J gene TRBJ1-1; 9 bases agree with TRBD1. V lost 3 bases and J lost 8; bases outside the gene matches: 4. This CDR3 contains 13 residues. Germline CDR1 reads KGHSH; CDR2 reads LQKENI. CDR3 sequence (DNA): TGTGCCAGCTCACCGGGACAGGGACTGGAAGCTTTCTTT. This gives the protein CASSPGQGLEAFF.

This chain links TRBV19 with TRBJ2-1; 7 positions agree with TRBD2. Germline CDR1 is LNHDA and CDR2 is SQIVND (reference sequence). CDR3 length: 16 residues. V lost 5 bases and J lost 0; bases outside the gene matches: 7. CDR3 sequence (DNA): TGTGCCAGTAGTTGGGAGGGCGGTAGCTCCTACAATGAGCAGTTCTTC. Residues: CASSWEGGSSYNEQFF.

The chain has TRBV7-2 and TRBJ2-5; possibly TRBD1 for D (6 bases). Germline CDR1 SGHTA, CDR2 FQGNSA. This CDR3 has 15 amino acids. V lost 3 bases and J 2 bases, leaving 13 bases between the germline ends. This chain's CDR3 is CASSFPRGSQETQYF. The CDR3 nucleotides are TGTGCCAGCAGCTTCCCCAGGGGTAGTCAAGAGACCCAGTACTTC. The variable domain in full, with the rest retrieved from reference TRBV7-2 and TRBJ2-5, is GAGVSQSPSNKVTEKGKDVELRCDPISGHTALYWYRQSLGQGLEFLIYFQGNSAPDKSGLPSDRFSAERTGGSVSTLTIQRTQQEDSAVYLCASSFPRGSQETQYFGPGTRLLVL.

The chain uses TRBV2 and TRBJ2-1; D gene ambiguous. The CDR3 covers 13 residues. V shed 7 bases and J shed 2 bases, with 9 bases lying between them. Per the germline V gene, CDR1 is SNHLY and CDR2 is FYNNEI. CDR3 protein: CASKVRTYNEQFF. The CDR3, as DNA: TGTGCCAGCAAGGTGAGGACCTACAATGAGCAGTTCTTC.

This rearrangement joins TRBV10-3 to TRBJ2-7; 9 bases map to TRBD2. Germline loops: CDR1 ENHRY, CDR2 SYGVKD. The CDR3 length is 15 residues. Germline trimming cut 1 base from V and 3 bases from J; bases unmatched to any gene: 4. In nucleotides, the CDR3 is TGTGCCATCAGTGAGTTACATAGCGGGAGCTACGAGCAGTACTTC. It encodes CAISELHSGSYEQYF.

The sample holds one count of this clone. Other DNA sequences in this specimen translate into the identical CDR3. The chain has TRBV3-1 (or the pseudogene TRBV3-2) and TRBJ2-3, with D hard to call. The V gene lost 1 base and the J gene lost 4 bases, with 3 bases spanning the gap. This CDR3 has 12 residues. Germline V gene sequence: CDR1 LGHDT, CDR2 YNNKEL (reference sequence). CDR3 coding DNA: TGTGCCAGCAGCCAAGGAGCAGATACGCAGTATTTT. The encoded protein is CASSQGADTQYF.

This chain links TRBV5-1 with TRBJ2-5, with TRBD1 as a possible D gene (7 bases). V was clipped by 3 bases and J by 5 bases, with 17 bases between them. CDR1 SGHRS and CDR2 YFSETQ come from the germline V gene. The CDR3 is made up of 15 amino acids. CDR3 residues: CASSWRDSGGETQYF. In DNA form, the CDR3 reads TGCGCCAGCAGCTGGCGGGACAGCGGAGGGGAGACCCAGTACTTC.

This clone came up a few times. This rearrangement joins TRBV18 to TRBJ2-2, with TRBD2 identical over 14 bases. Germline-derived CDR1 and CDR2 are KGHSH and LQKENI. After removal of 3 bases from V and 2 bases from J, the junction contained 2 bases not matched to a gene. The CDR3 length is 17 residues. DNA for the CDR3: TGTGCCAGCTCACCGGGACTAGCGGGGGTTAACACCGGGGAGCTGTTTTTT. Protein: CASSPGLAGVNTGELFF.

V is TRBV12-3 or TRBV12-4 and J is TRBJ2-1; 8 bases are shared with TRBD2. The V segment lost 0 bases and the J segment 12 bases; nucleotides outside the gene matches: 4. This CDR3 contains 13 residues. CDR3 nucleotides: TGTGCCAGCAGTTTAGCGCGGGGGGTGTGGCAGTTCTTC. The encoded protein is CASSLARGVWQFF.

V and J are TRBV19 and TRBJ1-2; 7 nucleotides line up with TRBD1. Looked up from germline, CDR1 is LNHDA and CDR2 is SQIVND (reference sequence). Trimming at V came to 5 bases and at J to 3 bases, leaving 3 bases not matched to a gene. The CDR3 runs 13 residues. CDR3 region: CASSVGTDYGYTF. CDR3 in DNA: TGTGCCAGTAGTGTAGGGACAGACTATGGCTACACCTTC.

This clone was counted a single time. The chain uses TRBV11-2 and TRBJ2-5; 12 bases match TRBD2. Germline V gives CDR1 SGHAT, CDR2 FQNNGV. This CDR3 comprises 18 residues. Germline trimming cut 2 bases from V and 4 bases from J; bases unmatched to any gene: 11. In DNA form, the CDR3 reads TGTGCCAGCAGCTTAAAGACTAGCGGGAGTTTCGGGGCAGAGACCCAGTACTTC. It specifies CASSLKTSGSFGAETQYF.

The chain is built from TRBV5-8 and TRBJ1-1; tentatively, D is TRBD1 (5 bases). CDR3 length: 14 amino acids. In germline, CDR1 is SGHTS, CDR2 YDEGEE. Trimming shortened V by 0 bases and J by 3 bases, and 9 bases separated the two germline ends. This chain's CDR3 is CASSLEGDDTEAFF. The CDR3 bases are TGTGCCAGCAGCTTGGAAGGGGATGACACTGAAGCTTTCTTT.

V is TRBV7-2 and J is TRBJ2-7; D not resolved. Germline assignment: CDR1 SGHTA and CDR2 FQGNSA. V lost 0 bases and J lost 2, with 14 bases in between. The CDR3 sequence is 16 residues long. The CDR3 region has the DNA TGTGCCAGCAGCTTAGCCCCGGCCGGCGGAACCTACGAGCAGTACTTC. It yields the protein CASSLAPAGGTYEQYF.

The chain uses TRBV7-2 and TRBJ1-5, with 9 bases that match TRBD1. CDR3 length equals 15 residues. Trimming at V came to 3 bases and at J to 5 bases, leaving 5 bases not matched to a gene. Germline V CDR1 and CDR2: SGHTA, FQGNSA. CDR3 sequence: CASSLGQGGDQPQHF. The CDR3 DNA reads as TGTGCCAGCAGCTTGGGACAGGGAGGCGATCAGCCCCAGCATTTT.

The chain links TRBV5-8 to TRBJ1-4; a weak D match, TRBD1 (5 bases). The CDR3 sequence is 16 residues long. Looked up from germline, CDR1 is SGHTS and CDR2 is YDEGEE. With 4 bases removed from V and 0 bases from J, the gap between germline ends came to 13 bases. CDR3: CASSPRTGPTNEKLFF. The DNA for the CDR3 is TGTGCCAGCAGCCCACGAACAGGACCAACTAATGAAAAACTGTTTTTT. The full variable domain, completed using reference TRBV5-8 and TRBJ1-4, is EAGVTQSPTHLIKTRGQQATLRCSPISGHTSVYWYQQALGLGLQFLLWYDEGEERNRGNFPPRFSGRQFPNYSSELNVNALELEDSALYLCASSPRTGPTNEKLFFGSGTQLSVL.

This rearrangement joins TRBV6-5 to TRBJ2-1, with 8 bases matching TRBD2. The CDR3 runs 13 residues. Trimming removed 11 bases from V and 8 bases from J; junction bases left unmatched: 11. CDR1 is MNHEY and CDR2 is SVGAGI in the germline V gene. The CDR3 protein is CARLGGGRDEQFF. CDR3 in DNA: TGTGCCCGCCTCGGGGGGGGGCGGGATGAGCAGTTCTTC.

This chain links TRBV6-2 or TRBV6-3 with TRBJ1-1; 8 bases line up with TRBD1. CDR1 is MNHEY and CDR2 is SVGEGT in the germline V gene. CDR3 length: 14 amino acids. Trimming at V came to 2 bases and at J to 6 bases, leaving 5 bases not matched to a gene. CDR3 nucleotide sequence: TGTGCCAGCAGTTACCAAGGGGGACAGGCTGAAGCTTTCTTT. The encoded protein is CASSYQGGQAEAFF.

This clone was seen more than once but under ten times. The chain couples TRBV7-8 to TRBJ2-7; D unresolved. CDR3 length: 15 residues. The V gene lost 5 bases and the J gene lost 0 bases, with 14 bases spanning the gap. CDR1 is SGHVS, CDR2 FQNEAQ, per germline. CDR3 sequence: CASSPRQWSSYEQYF. The CDR3, as DNA: TGTGCCAGCAGCCCCCGGCAGTGGAGCTCCTACGAGCAGTACTTC.